The 25 T cell receptor beta chains reported below all come from one sample, sequenced in a study of PD-L1 blockade in urothelial cancer. As for time point: pretreatment peripheral blood. Data came from immunoSEQ multiplex PCR; TCRdb stores just in-frame clones and leaves some out. The data show approximately 70,000 clones, 84% seen once. The starting material was PBMCs, obtained around atezolizumab (anti-PD-L1) treatment. The receptor source for this set is a woman in her 70s with urothelial cancer.

This rearrangement joins TRBV28 to TRBJ2-1; TRBD2 aligns across 8 bases. The V gene end was trimmed by 4 bases and the J gene end by 7 bases; junction bases not matched to a gene: 12. This CDR3 is 16 amino acids long. Germline V gene data show CDR1 as MDHEN and CDR2 as SYDVKM. The CDR3 reads CASSSIAGKLANEQFF. CDR3 nucleotide sequence: TGTGCCAGCAGTTCTATAGCGGGAAAGTTGGCGAATGAGCAGTTCTTC.

The chain is built from TRBV7-2 and TRBJ1-2; 9 nucleotides align to TRBD1. The V gene's germline CDR1 is SGHTA and CDR2 FQGNSA. The CDR3 loop spans 14 amino acids. The V and J ends lost 0 bases and 13 bases, in that order; junction bases with no gene match: 9. CDR3 loop: CASSLARTGVHVTF. The CDR3 nucleotides are TGTGCCAGCAGCTTAGCGCGGACAGGGGTACATGTCACCTTC.

The CDR3 DNA reads TGTGCCAGCAGTCGAGGGGGGGCCGGGGAAATCCAAGAGACCCAGTACTTC. Translating gives CASSRGGAGEIQETQYF. The chain couples TRBV5-4 to TRBJ2-5; possible D gene TRBD2, 7 bases. The V gene lost 5 bases and the J gene lost 1 base, with 21 bases spanning the gap. Germline CDR1 reads SGHNT; CDR2 reads YYREEE (reference sequence). This CDR3 spans 17 amino acids.

The rearrangement uses TRBV28 and TRBJ1-2; a possible D gene is TRBD1 (6 bases). The germline CDR1 and CDR2 sequences are MDHEN and SYDVKM. V dropped 4 bases and J dropped 8 bases, with 14 bases sitting between them. The CDR3 is made up of 13 amino acids. CDR3 sequence: CASSSPNREGYTF. CDR3 coding DNA: TGTGCCAGCAGTTCCCCGAACAGGGAAGGCTACACCTTC.

This rearrangement joins TRBV7-8 to TRBJ2-1, with 10 positions matching TRBD1. J gave up 7 bases and V 7 bases, and 10 bases lay outside the gene matches. CDR3 length: 15 amino acids. The germline V gene encodes CDR1 SGHVS and CDR2 FQNEAQ. The CDR3 region has the DNA TGTGCCAGCAAGACAGGGGGCGAGGACCAGAATGAGCAGTTCTTC. Amino acids: CASKTGGEDQNEQFF.

This sequence joins TRBV2 and TRBJ1-6; D uncertain. Trimming removed 6 bases at V and 9 bases at J, with 15 bases between. The germline V gene has CDR1 SNHLY and CDR2 FYNNEI. CDR3 length equals 14 residues. The CDR3: CASRVALSGSPLHF. The CDR3, as DNA: TGTGCCAGCAGAGTTGCCCTGTCGGGTTCACCCCTCCACTTT.

The V call is TRBV13, the J call TRBJ1-3; 9 bases match TRBD1. CDR1 is PRHDT and CDR2 is FYEKMQ in the germline V gene (reference sequence). V was clipped by 2 bases and J by 2 bases; unmatched bases: 10. The CDR3 covers 18 residues. The CDR3 DNA sequence: TGTGCCAGCAGCTTATCCCTACGGCGGACAGGGGCTGGAAACACCATATATTTT. It yields the protein CASSLSLRRTGAGNTIYF. Full variable domain (outside the CDR3, taken from reference TRBV13 and TRBJ1-3): AAGVIQSPRHLIKEKRETATLKCYPIPRHDTVYWYQQGPGQDPQFLISFYEKMQSDKGSIPDRFSAQQFSDYHSELNMSSLELGDSALYFCASSLSLRRTGAGNTIYFGEGSWLTVV.

The V and J genes are TRBV2 and TRBJ1-1; the match to TRBD1 covers 7 bases. Germline lookup yields CDR1 SNHLY and CDR2 FYNNEI. Trimming took 6 bases from V and 1 from J; bases not matched to a gene: 5. CDR3 length: 14 residues. The CDR3 DNA is TGTGCCAGCAGCCGCGGGACAGCGAACACTGAAGCTTTCTTT. Translated: CASSRGTANTEAFF.

This chain uses TRBV6-7 with TRBJ1-4; D unclear. TRBV6-7 is recorded as an ORF, its role being uncertain. This CDR3 is 16 amino acids long. The germline V and J ends were trimmed by 0 bases and 0 bases, with 8 bases remaining between them. In DNA, the CDR3 is TGTGCCAGCAGTTACTCGTCGATAGCAACTAATGAAAAACTGTTTTTT. Translating it yields CASSYSSIATNEKLFF.

This clone is a singleton in its sample. The chain is built from TRBV11-2 and TRBJ2-5; D is possibly TRBD1 (6 bases). Germline V lookup: CDR1 SGHAT, CDR2 FQNNGV. V lost 2 bases and J 5 bases, leaving 12 bases between the germline ends. This CDR3 spans 14 amino acids. In DNA form, the CDR3 reads TGTGCCAGCAGCTTATACAGGGTATCGGAGACCCAGTACTTC. Protein sequence: CASSLYRVSETQYF.

CDR3 sequence: CASRADKPGTSDYEQYF. As DNA, the CDR3 is TGTGCCAGCAGGGCGGACAAGCCTGGGACTAGCGACTACGAGCAGTACTTC. V is TRBV2 and J is TRBJ2-7, with 10 bases identical to TRBD2. V lost 6 bases, J lost 3 bases, and 14 bases stayed unmatched. The CDR3 has 17 residues. Germline assignment: CDR1 SNHLY and CDR2 FYNNEI.

The chain is built from TRBV6-1 and TRBJ1-1; possible D gene TRBD1, 5 bases. V lost 3 bases to trimming and J lost 4 bases, with 9 bases between them. The CDR3 loop spans 13 amino acids. The germline CDR1 and CDR2 sequences are MNHNS and SASEGT. CDR3 sequence reads: CASSDRGSTEAFF. Here the CDR3 DNA reads TGTGCCAGCAGTGACCGGGGGAGCACTGAAGCTTTCTTT.

The chain combines TRBV19 with TRBJ1-1; 7 nucleotides match TRBD1. Germline V gives CDR1 LNHDA, CDR2 SQIVND (reference sequence). The CDR3 runs 14 residues. V dropped 1 base and J dropped 2; count of bases not matched to a gene: 1. This chain's CDR3 is CASSIGQGNTEAFF. The CDR3 nucleotides are TGTGCCAGTAGTATAGGACAGGGAAACACTGAAGCTTTCTTT.

The chain couples TRBV7-9 to TRBJ1-5; D may be TRBD1 (5 bases). Per the germline V gene, CDR1 is SEHNR and CDR2 is FQNEAQ (reference sequence). The CDR3 has 13 residues. V shed 1 base and J shed 6 bases, with 7 bases lying between them. The CDR3 DNA is TGTGCCAGCAGCTTAGAAAGGGGTCAGCCCCAGCATTTT. It is translated as CASSLERGQPQHF.

The chain joins TRBV28 to TRBJ2-5; 9 positions agree with TRBD2. V was clipped by 2 bases and J by 2 bases; unmatched bases: 3. Per the germline V gene, CDR1 is MDHEN and CDR2 is SYDVKM. The length of the CDR3 is 15 residues. The DNA of the CDR3 is TGTGCCAGCAGTTTAGCGGGAGGGCTTCAAGAGACCCAGTACTTC. Its translation is CASSLAGGLQETQYF.

This sequence joins TRBV19 and TRBJ2-7; D possibly corresponds to TRBD1 (6 bases). There are 15 residues in the CDR3. The germline V and J ends were trimmed by 5 bases and 0 bases, with 14 bases remaining between them. Germline CDR1 is LNHDA and CDR2 is SQIVND (reference sequence). In DNA, the CDR3 is TGTGCCAGTAGTCCACAGGGACCTCCCTCCTACGAGCAGTACTTC. Amino acids: CASSPQGPPSYEQYF. The full variable domain, with the rest looked up from reference TRBV19 and TRBJ2-7, is DGGITQSPKYLFRKEGQNVTLSCEQNLNHDAMYWYRQDPGQGLRLIYYSQIVNDFQKGDIAEGYSVSREKKESFPLTVTSAQKNPTAFYLCASSPQGPPSYEQYFGPGTRLTVT.

The chain combines TRBV27 with TRBJ2-7, with 8 bases that match TRBD2. This CDR3 comprises 15 residues. Per germline, CDR1 MNHEY and CDR2 SMNVEV (reference sequence). V gave up 5 bases and J gave up 2 bases; unmatched junction bases: 8. The CDR3 protein is CASSRTPSGPYEQYF. Written as DNA, the CDR3 is TGTGCCAGCAGTCGAACCCCTAGCGGGCCCTACGAGCAGTACTTC.

The rearrangement links TRBV29-1 to TRBJ2-2; TRBD2 matches at 10 bases. The CDR3 is made up of 15 amino acids. Germline CDR1 reads SQVTM; CDR2 reads ANQGSEA. The V segment lost 4 bases and the J segment 4 bases; nucleotides outside the gene matches: 6. CDR3 in DNA: TGCAGCGTTGCTTCTAGCGGGAGTATCACCGGGGAGCTGTTTTTT. It translates to CSVASSGSITGELFF.

The DNA for the CDR3 is TGTGCCAGCAGTTTGATACAGAGCAATCAGCCCCAGCATTTT. Protein sequence: CASSLIQSNQPQHF. This chain links TRBV28 with TRBJ1-5; D remains ambiguous. Trimming pared 3 bases from V and 1 base from J, leaving 7 bases between. Looked up from germline, CDR1 is MDHEN and CDR2 is SYDVKM. This CDR3 has 14 residues.

The sample holds one count of this clone. This rearrangement joins TRBV7-8 to TRBJ1-1; D remains unclear. Trimming shortened V by 6 bases and J by 0 bases, and 26 bases separated the two germline ends. Germline CDR1 SGHVS, CDR2 FQNEAQ. The CDR3 has 19 residues. The CDR3 sequence is CASSPGLPGFLIMNTEAFF. As DNA, the CDR3 is TGTGCCAGCAGTCCAGGATTGCCGGGGTTCCTTATCATGAACACTGAAGCTTTCTTT.

The V call is TRBV15, the J call TRBJ1-1; perhaps TRBD1 as D (5 bases). With 5 bases removed from V and 5 bases from J, the gap between germline ends came to 12 bases. The CDR3 extends over 13 amino acids. CDR1 is LNHNV and CDR2 is YYDKDF in the germline V gene (reference sequence). The CDR3 sequence: CATSFTGGTEAFF. The CDR3 DNA is TGTGCCACCAGCTTCACAGGAGGGACTGAAGCTTTCTTT.

The chain recombines TRBV10-1 with TRBJ2-1, with 10 nucleotides matching TRBD1. Germline loops: CDR1 WNHNN, CDR2 SYGVQD (reference sequence). The V segment lost 2 bases and the J segment 8 bases; nucleotides outside the gene matches: 9. The CDR3 runs 16 residues. This CDR3 is CASSEHGDRGRHEQFF. CDR3 bases: TGCGCCAGCAGTGAGCACGGGGACAGGGGAAGGCATGAGCAGTTCTTC.

The genes are TRBV19 and TRBJ1-1, with TRBD1 matching over 7 bases. V dropped 3 bases and J dropped 6; count of bases not matched to a gene: 4. CDR1 is LNHDA and CDR2 is SQIVND in the germline V gene (reference sequence). CDR3 length equals 13 residues. The CDR3 nucleotides read TGTGCCAGTAGTATCTCGGGACAGTCTGAAGCTTTCTTT. This sequence encodes CASSISGQSEAFF.

This CDR3 is CASSESNTSEAFF. CDR3 sequence (DNA): TGCGCCAGCAGTGAGTCGAATACAAGTGAAGCTTTCTTT. This sequence joins TRBV10-2 and TRBJ1-1; D not certain. The V and J ends lost 0 bases and 7 bases respectively, with 9 bases between them. CDR1 is WSHSY, CDR2 SAAADI, per germline. The CDR3 has 13 residues.

The chain is built from TRBV6-1 and TRBJ2-5; D perhaps matches TRBD1 (6 bases). The length of the CDR3 is 14 residues. CDR1 is MNHNS, CDR2 SASEGT, per germline. Deletions cut 7 bases from V and 3 bases from J, with 15 bases between. CDR3 in DNA: TGTGCCAGCATCAGGGGTTTCCCAAAAGAGACCCAGTACTTC. Its translation: CASIRGFPKETQYF.